This T cell receptor (beta chain) was captured by sequencing in a study of T cells in Graves' hyperthyroidism and ophthalmopathy (dated by TCRdb to the late 2010s). In the study overall: Peripheral blood samples were taken at the time of initial diagnosis, prior to any treatment. A discovery cohort of around 98 patients, roughly 45 with Graves' ophthalmopathy and approximately 60 with stable Graves' hyperthyroidism, was used to find distinguishing TCR V-J signatures. Prospective prediction of ophthalmopathy was tested in an independent validation cohort of some 19 hyperthyroidism patients and roughly 16 patients who later progressed to ophthalmopathy. The 100 discovery patients were randomly split 7:3 into training and test sets. The study also compared thyroid tissue and blood T-cell repertoires from roughly 6 Graves' hyperthyroidism patients. Once sampling was done, hyperthyroidism patients were given methimazole at a starting dose of 30 mg daily, whereas ophthalmopathy patients were given high-dose intravenous methylprednisolone. The paper reports TCR Vbeta CDR3 sequencing of fewer than 150 peripheral blood samples: under 45 ophthalmopathy, fewer than 80 hyperthyroidism and approximately 17 progressor patients.

Overall results and qualifications from the work: Sample size was not statistically predetermined, and blinding of investigators to group allocation was not performed. Most expanded thyroid clonotypes (frequency above 0.001) were also found in blood, which suggests that blood repertoires may mirror thyroid immune responses. In cross-validation, a model built on a 13 V-J signature told ophthalmopathy apart from stable hyperthyroidism with approximately 91% sensitivity and around 84% specificity, and in testing the same model reached 80%/75%. During validation, the model predicted progression to ophthalmopathy a median of about 5.9 months ahead of onset, with more than 60% sensitivity and 72% to 85% specificity.

This clonotype came up a few times. The antigen it binds to is not known. The record has no base qualities; no much larger clone is one base away. TCR beta CDR3 regions were amplified from RNA transcripts. For the first round of RT-PCR on the TCR CDR3, the HTBI primer set was used together with the Qiagen OneStep RT-PCR kit. The libraries were constructed in a second round of multiplex PCR and then size-selected and purified. Sequencing of the libraries was done on an Illumina HiSeq2000 using paired-end 100 bp reads. The paper's processing steps were these. SOAPnuke was used to process the raw data, throwing out any read that contained adapters or uncalled bases, had a mean Phred below 15, or lacked an exact constant-primer or identifier match. COPE v1.2.5 was used to merge the high-quality paired reads, and each unique nucleotide sequence was defined as a clonotype. MiTCR v1.1 was used to align clonotypes to the IMGT TRBV, TRBD and TRBJ reference segments. Only V-J combinations with frequency above 0.0001, covering about 99% of repertoires, were analysed. A TCS score was defined as the ratio of F50 (clonal expansion) to E x V (chaos), with BLOSUM62-based TCRdist applied between CDR3 peptides within each V-J. Welch's t-statistics and random forest reduced some 510 V-J features to 10 to 15, which were used in a naive Bayes classifier (R e1071). TCRdb passed the public sequencing reads through fastp at Q25 and MiXCR, retaining productive beta sequences. Each entry merges the rows of one CDR3 protein and shows their most common DNA and genes. These V and J calls originate from TCRdb's pipeline instead of the authors' own analysis. The table for this sample lists more than 600,000 distinct CDR3 sequences; 16% of them were counted only once. The top ten clones comprise under 9.5% of the sample.

Graves' hyperthyroidism was defined as stable when no progression to ophthalmopathy occurred over 18 months of follow-up. Hyperthyroidism patients were aged 18 to 65 years and newly diagnosed, with disease duration of less than 2 months. Patients with uncontrolled infections, other autoimmune diseases, pregnancy or lactation were excluded. Diagnoses were based on clinical symptoms, serum thyroxine and TRAb, thyroid ultrasound and orbital computed tomography. PBMCs were isolated from 10 ml of fresh peripheral blood by Ficoll-Paque density gradient centrifugation. Trizol reagent was used to extract total RNA, and RNA quality was then checked on an Agilent 2100 Bioanalyzer. Cut back by 2 bases and 4 bases, the V and J ends lie 12 bases apart. CDR1 and CDR2 (SNHLY, FYNNEI) derive from the germline V gene. The CDR3 has 15 amino acids, counting the end cysteine and phenylalanine. Just the 45-base CDR3 DNA is kept, in frame starting at base 1.

The origin of this receptor is a man between 18 and 35 years old with Graves' hyperthyroidism. The sequence links TRBV2 to TRBJ2-1, with a tentative D gene TRBD1 over 5 matching bases. The sequenced sample consisted of blood. The CDR3 region: CASSEKRGRYNEQFF. DNA sequence: TGTGCCAGCAGTGAAAAAAGGGGCCGGTACAATGAGCAGTTCTTC.